Below, 28 T cell receptor beta chains from the same sample are listed, as sequenced in a study of T cell changes during pregnancy in multiple sclerosis. The data were produced by immunoSEQ multiplex PCR, yet TCRdb's version contains in-frame clones alone and is incomplete. The table records about 81,000 clones, 93% of them present only once. Sequences were derived from peripheral blood, sampled in the third trimester of pregnancy. The receptors were gathered from a female donor in good health, enrolled as a control in a pregnancy study.

The rearrangement links TRBV18 to TRBJ1-4, with D maybe TRBD1 (5 bases). The germline V gene encodes CDR1 KGHSH and CDR2 LQKENI. The CDR3 has 15 amino acids. Trimming took off 2 bases at V and 4 bases at J, with 11 bases between the two ends. The CDR3 loop is CASSPVNRINEKLFF. CDR3 coding DNA: TGTGCCAGCTCACCAGTGAACAGGATTAATGAAAAACTGTTTTTT. Complete variable domain (other parts from reference TRBV18 and TRBJ1-4): NAGVMQNPRHLVRRRGQEARLRCSPMKGHSHVYWYRQLPEEGLKFMVYLQKENIIDESGMPKERFSAEFPKEGPSILRIQQVVRGDSAAYFCASSPVNRINEKLFFGSGTQLSVL.

A single count supports this clone. The rearrangement joins TRBV19 to TRBJ2-3, with 7 bases fitting TRBD1. CDR3 length: 15 residues. The V segment lost 1 base and the J segment 4 bases; nucleotides outside the gene matches: 5. Germline V gives CDR1 LNHDA, CDR2 SQIVND (reference sequence). The CDR3 DNA reads as TGTGCCAGTAGTATAGGACAGGGCACCCCAGATACGCAGTATTTT. As protein: CASSIGQGTPDTQYF.

The rearrangement links TRBV2 to TRBJ1-1; a possible D gene is TRBD1 (5 bases). This CDR3 is 16 amino acids long. The germline CDR1 and CDR2 sequences are SNHLY and FYNNEI. V was clipped by 0 bases and J by 4 bases, with 15 bases between them. The CDR3 here is CASSEARAGTFTEAFF. CDR3 nucleotide sequence: TGTGCCAGCAGTGAAGCTCGCGCAGGGACTTTCACTGAAGCTTTCTTT.

The chain links TRBV27 to TRBJ2-7; 11 bases align to TRBD1. V lost 5 bases to trimming and J lost 5 bases; unmatched junction nucleotides: 5. CDR3 length equals 14 residues. Looked up from germline, CDR1 is MNHEY and CDR2 is SMNVEV (reference sequence). CDR3 loop: CASSADRGRDEQYF. The CDR3 DNA reads as TGTGCCAGCAGTGCGGACAGGGGGCGCGACGAGCAGTACTTC.

The chain joins TRBV11-1 to TRBJ2-5; D might be TRBD1 (5 bases). The CDR3 has 13 residues. CDR1 and CDR2 from the germline V gene are SGHAT and FQDESV (reference sequence). V was clipped by 2 bases and J by 5 bases, with 9 bases between them. In nucleotides, the CDR3 is TGTGCCAGCAGCTTACTCCCAGGGGAGACCCAGTACTTC. Translating gives CASSLLPGETQYF.

This chain joins TRBV4-1 and TRBJ2-7, with D possibly being TRBD2 (6 bases). Trimming took off 4 bases at V and 0 bases at J, with 10 bases between the two ends. This CDR3 has 14 residues. The germline V gene encodes CDR1 MGHRA and CDR2 YSYEKL. The CDR3: CASSPERASYEQYF. The CDR3 nucleotides are TGCGCCAGCAGCCCTGAGCGGGCCTCCTACGAGCAGTACTTC.

The CDR3 loop reads CASSFTPGTSYEQYF. The CDR3, as DNA: TGTGCCAGCAGTTTCACCCCGGGAACCTCCTACGAGCAGTACTTC. J is TRBJ2-7 and V is TRBV6-5, with a possible D match to TRBD2 (5 bases). Germline V gene data show CDR1 as MNHEY and CDR2 as SVGAGI. This CDR3 is built from 15 residues. Trimming shortened V by 4 bases and J by 0 bases, and 13 bases separated the two germline ends.

The gene calls are TRBV7-9 and TRBJ2-6; the match to TRBD2 covers 9 bases. CDR3 length: 18 amino acids. Germline V gene lookup returns CDR1 SEHNR and CDR2 FQNEAQ (reference sequence). Trimming cost V 2 bases and J 4 bases; bases outside gene matches: 9. CDR3: CASSLTSGRGGGANVLTF. The CDR3 DNA sequence: TGTGCCAGCAGCTTAACTAGCGGGCGTGGTGGGGGGGCCAACGTCCTGACTTTC.

This chain links TRBV4-1 with TRBJ1-2; TRBD1 matches 8 bases. Germline V gene data show CDR1 as MGHRA and CDR2 as YSYEKL. V trimming: 1 base; J trimming: 4 bases; junction bases outside the gene matches: 2. This CDR3 contains 14 residues. CDR3 sequence (DNA): TGCGCCAGCAGCCAAGTGGGACAGGTCTATGGCTACACCTTC. It is translated as CASSQVGQVYGYTF.

The chain employs TRBV9 and TRBJ1-2; the match to TRBD1 covers 10 bases. The germline V gene has CDR1 SGDLS and CDR2 YYNGEE. CDR3 length equals 17 residues. The V segment lost 0 bases and the J segment 4 bases; nucleotides outside the gene matches: 9. The CDR3 sequence is CASSVGEGQGRSYGYTF. The CDR3 nucleotides are TGTGCCAGCAGCGTAGGAGAGGGACAGGGGAGGAGCTATGGCTACACCTTC.

This chain uses TRBV25-1 with TRBJ1-2; 7 bases line up with TRBD1. Germline V gene data show CDR1 as MGHDK and CDR2 as SYGVNS. The CDR3 spans 15 residues. V lost 6 bases to trimming and J lost 8 bases; unmatched junction nucleotides: 15. The CDR3 loop reads CASRTIPDRDRGYTF. DNA for the CDR3: TGTGCCAGCAGGACTATACCTGACAGGGACCGCGGCTACACCTTC.

V and J are TRBV11-2 and TRBJ2-1; 9 bases agree with TRBD2. V was clipped by 4 bases and J by 5 bases; unmatched bases: 9. Germline V CDR1 and CDR2: SGHAT, FQNNGV. The length of the CDR3 is 16 residues. CDR3 protein: CASSSPGSSGDNEQFF. The CDR3 region has the DNA TGTGCCAGCAGCTCCCCGGGGTCTAGCGGGGACAATGAGCAGTTCTTC.

CDR3 in DNA: TGTGCCACCAGCAGAGATCGGGGGCTAGCGGGAGGGTTGCGCAATGAGCAGTTCTTC. Its protein product is CATSRDRGLAGGLRNEQFF. The V call is TRBV15, the J call TRBJ2-1, with 12 bases aligning to TRBD2. With 0 bases clipped from V and 6 bases from J, the junction kept 12 bases outside the gene matches. This CDR3 spans 19 amino acids. The germline V gene encodes CDR1 LNHNV and CDR2 YYDKDF (reference sequence).

The rearrangement joins TRBV19 to TRBJ2-2, with 9 bases fitting TRBD2. The CDR3 is 15 residues long. J gave up 2 bases and V 6 bases, and 4 bases lay outside the gene matches. The germline V gene encodes CDR1 LNHDA and CDR2 SQIVND (reference sequence). The CDR3 DNA follows: TGTGCCAGTAGGGGGACTAGCCCAAACACCGGGGAGCTGTTTTTT. It is translated as CASRGTSPNTGELFF.

The rearrangement uses TRBV4-1 and TRBJ2-7; 8 bases fit TRBD2. The CDR3 covers 14 residues. The V and J ends lost 5 bases and 2 bases, in that order; junction bases with no gene match: 5. From germline, CDR1 is MGHRA and CDR2 YSYEKL. The CDR3 loop reads CASSGTSGTYEQYF. In nucleotides, the CDR3 is TGCGCCAGCAGCGGAACTAGCGGAACCTACGAGCAGTACTTC.

The V and J genes are TRBV7-2 and TRBJ2-3, with 10 bases fitting TRBD2. This CDR3 is built from 15 residues. The junction had 7 bases not matched to a gene; V was cut back by 7 bases and J by 3 bases. The germline V gene encodes CDR1 SGHTA and CDR2 FQGNSA. CDR3 sequence (DNA): TGTGCCAGCACCCCCCAAGCGGGAGGGACAGATACGCAGTATTTT. This codes for CASTPQAGGTDTQYF.

The chain uses TRBV6-1 and TRBJ2-4; D not certain. The CDR3 is 16 residues long. The V end was cut by 0 bases, the J end by 3 bases, with 12 bases between. Germline values: CDR1 MNHNS, CDR2 SASEGT. For the CDR3, the DNA is TGTGCCAGCAGTGAAGCGGGCCTATTATACAAAAACATTCAGTACTTC. This sequence encodes CASSEAGLLYKNIQYF.

As DNA, the CDR3 is TGTGCCAGCAGCAAAATGTCGGGAGGCCCCCGTGAGGAGCAGTTCTTC. Protein sequence: CASSKMSGGPREEQFF. The V gene is TRBV7-9, the J gene TRBJ2-1, with 7 bases aligning to TRBD2. The germline V gene has CDR1 SEHNR and CDR2 FQNEAQ (reference sequence). J lost 10 bases, V lost 5 bases, and 17 bases had no gene match. This CDR3 is built from 16 residues.

The genes are TRBV5-1 and TRBJ2-2, with D maybe TRBD2 (5 bases). V was cut by 0 bases and J by 13 bases, with 10 bases left in between. Germline CDR1 SGHRS, CDR2 YFSETQ. The CDR3 spans 12 residues. CDR3 residues: CASSLDSRGLFF. DNA of the CDR3: TGCGCCAGCAGCTTGGACAGTCGGGGGCTGTTTTTT.

CDR3 in amino acids: CASSSTGARRYEQYF. In DNA form, the CDR3 reads TGTGCCAGCAGCTCGACAGGTGCCAGACGCTACGAGCAGTACTTC. The rearrangement joins TRBV28 to TRBJ2-7; D might be TRBD1 (6 bases). Trimming took 6 bases from V and 3 from J, leaving 18 bases between them. Germline lookup yields CDR1 MDHEN and CDR2 SYDVKM. CDR3 length: 15 amino acids.

The CDR3 here is CASRRDLSYEQYF. Here the CDR3 DNA reads TGTGCCAGCCGTCGGGACTTGTCCTACGAGCAGTACTTC. V is TRBV5-4 and J is TRBJ2-7, with D possibly TRBD2 on 6 matching bases. V lost 7 bases, J lost 1 base, and 12 bases lay in between. This CDR3 region has 13 residues. Germline V gives CDR1 SGHNT, CDR2 YYREEE (reference sequence).

J is TRBJ1-5 and V is TRBV10-3, with a weak D call TRBD1 (6 bases). The V gene lost 4 bases and the J gene lost 3 bases, with 10 bases spanning the gap. CDR1 and CDR2 (germline): ENHRY, SYGVKD. This CDR3 has 14 amino acids. CDR3 sequence: CAISGQAVNQPQHF. The CDR3 DNA reads as TGTGCCATCAGTGGACAGGCGGTCAATCAGCCCCAGCATTTT.

This chain uses TRBV4-1 with TRBJ2-7; TRBD2 is a possible D gene (5 bases). The CDR3 loop spans 17 amino acids. V was shortened by 0 bases and J by 1 base, with 16 bases between the two germline ends. Per germline, CDR1 MGHRA and CDR2 YSYEKL. Written as DNA, the CDR3 is TGCGCCAGCAGCCAAGATCTGGGAGCGTCGCGATCCTACGAGCAGTACTTC. Its translation: CASSQDLGASRSYEQYF.

This chain joins TRBV6-1 and TRBJ2-1, with 7 bases fitting TRBD2. Germline CDR1 is MNHNS and CDR2 is SASEGT. This CDR3 is 13 amino acids long. CDR3 in DNA: TGTGTACTAGCGCCGAGCTCCTACAATGAGCAGTTCTTC. It specifies CVLAPSSYNEQFF.

The rearrangement uses TRBV5-1 and TRBJ2-7; 11 bases are a match to TRBD1. Germline V CDR1 and CDR2: SGHRS, YFSETQ. Trimming at V came to 0 bases and at J to 9 bases, leaving 11 bases not matched to a gene. The CDR3 runs 16 residues. The CDR3 DNA is TGCGCCAGCAGCTTGGCCACCGGGACAGGGGGTTCTGCGCAGTACTTC. Its translation is CASSLATGTGGSAQYF.

The chain links TRBV12-1 to TRBJ1-5. TRBV12-1 is an annotated pseudogene. The CDR3 has 14 amino acids. CDR3 bases: TGTGCCAGCAGCTTTAAAGCGAGGTGGCAGCCCCAGCATTTT. Translation gives CASSFKARWQPQHF.

The V gene is TRBV6-6, the J gene TRBJ1-1; weak D call: TRBD1 (6 bases). V lost 5 bases, J lost 8 bases, and 18 bases lay in between. The CDR3 runs 14 residues. The germline gives CDR1 MNHNY, CDR2 SVGAGI (reference sequence). The CDR3 DNA follows: TGTGCCAGCAGTGACCGGACCAACAGGGAAGAAGCTTTCTTT. The encoded protein is CASSDRTNREEAFF.

The CDR3 nucleotides read TGTGCCAGCAGCGATACAGGGGGCGCGAAGACCCAGTACTTC. It yields the protein CASSDTGGAKTQYF. This sequence joins TRBV28 and TRBJ2-5; 9 bases are a match to TRBD1. V was pared by 6 bases and J by 6 bases, with 8 bases of the junction left unmatched. The germline CDR1 and CDR2 sequences are MDHEN and SYDVKM. CDR3 size: 14 residues.